The 9 T cell receptor beta chains below all came from one sample that was sequenced in a study of tumor-infiltrating lymphocytes in primary liver carcinoma. Starting material of 450 to 500 ng total RNA yielded TCR beta cDNA via a constant-region primer. Three rounds of nested multiplex PCR with slightly modified ARM-PCR produced TCR beta libraries. TRBV1-TRBV30 forward primers and a C-beta reverse primer were used in the first two PCR rounds, which each ran for about 10 cycles. TCRdb reanalysed the multiplex PCR reads using MiXCR and keeps one entry per CDR3 protein. The data hold roughly 40,000 distinct CDR3 sequences, with 60% to 80% observed a single time. Extraction of RNA together with DNA used 20-30 mg of unsorted bulk tissue. Sequenced: tumor-adjacent normal liver tissue. Source of these receptors: a woman in her twenties or thirties with primary liver carcinoma and hepatitis B virus infection.

With regard to this clonotype: An end of the junction differs from the germline gene, which may be a read error. V gene TRBV5-6 combines with J gene TRBJ2-3, with 10 positions matching TRBD2. Germline CDR1 reads SGHDT; CDR2 reads YYEEEE. This CDR3 spans 16 amino acids. Here the CDR3 reads CANSQTSGRLGDTQYF. Written as DNA, the CDR3 is TGTGCCAACAGCCAGACTAGCGGGCGTCTAGGAGATACGCAGTATTTT.

To note about this clonotype: The junction and the germline gene differ at one end; a read error may be behind it. The chain is built from TRBV7-8 and TRBJ2-3; TRBD2 matches 10 bases. Germline CDR1 is SGHVS and CDR2 is FQNEAQ. The CDR3 covers 16 residues. The CDR3 nucleotides are TGCGCCAGCAGCTTAGGAGCGGGAGGGCCTGGTGGTGCGCAGTATTTT. Protein: CASSLGAGGPGGAQYF. The full variable domain, rest sourced from reference TRBV7-8 and TRBJ2-3, is GAGVSQSPRYKVAKRGQDVALRCDPISGHVSLFWYQQALGQGPEFLTYFQNEAQLDKSGLPSDRFFAERPEGSVSTLKIQRTQQEDSAVYLCASSLGAGGPGGAQYFGPGTRLTVL.

Worth noting for this clonotype: The junction departs from germline at one end; a sequencing error may be responsible. The chain is built from TRBV10-2 and TRBJ2-7; D unresolved. Germline-derived CDR1 and CDR2 are WSHSY and SAAADI. The CDR3 is made up of 14 amino acids. The CDR3 coding sequence is TGCACCAGCAGTGCGAGCAGGAGTAACTACGAGCAGTACTTC. Its translation is CTSSASRSNYEQYF.

Regarding this clonotype: Sequence at one end of the junction differs from germline and may be a read error. The V gene is TRBV6-2 or TRBV6-3, the J gene TRBJ2-1; no clear D gene. From germline, CDR1 is MNHEY and CDR2 SVGEGT. The length of the CDR3 is 14 residues. CDR3 DNA sequence: TGTGCCAGCTCGCGTTCCAGCCCCTACAATGATCAGTTCTTC. This gives the protein CASSRSSPYNDQFF.

About this clonotype itself: One junction end disagrees with the germline gene, perhaps due to a read error. The gene calls are TRBV6-1 and TRBJ1-1; unclear D gene. Germline V gene data show CDR1 as MNHNS and CDR2 as SASEGT. The CDR3 covers 14 residues. In nucleotides, the CDR3 is TGTGCCAGTAGTGACGTGATATTGAACACTGAAGCTTTCTTT. This codes for CASSDVILNTEAFF.

This rearrangement joins TRBV29-1 to TRBJ1-5, with D tentatively TRBD1 (6 bases). The germline gives CDR1 SQVTM, CDR2 ANQGSEA. V lost 7 bases, J lost 10 bases, and 17 bases lay in between. This CDR3 has 12 residues. The CDR3 spells CSAGGPDGPQHF. In DNA form, the CDR3 reads TGCAGCGCGGGGGGCCCAGACGGTCCCCAGCATTTT.

Judged by abundance, this clonotype is large. The chain carries TRBV4-3 and TRBJ2-3; D is unresolved. There are 18 residues in the CDR3. V lost 3 bases, J lost 6 bases, and 25 bases lay in between. Germline loops: CDR1 LGHNA, CDR2 YSLEER. Written as DNA, the CDR3 is TGCGCCAGCAGCCAGTCGGTCTGGCTGGGTGATCCCGATGATACGCAGTATTTT. Its translation: CASSQSVWLGDPDDTQYF.

The chain couples TRBV20-1 to TRBJ2-3, with D perhaps TRBD1 or TRBD2 (10 bases each). This CDR3 region has 15 residues. V was trimmed by 3 bases and J by 10 bases, leaving 23 bases between them. Germline V lookup: CDR1 DFQATT, CDR2 SNEGSKA (reference sequence). The chain's CDR3 is CSASMVAGGQGAQYF. DNA of the CDR3: TGCAGTGCTAGTATGGTAGCGGGAGGACAGGGGGCGCAGTATTTT.

Notes on this clonotype: The junction shows a germline mismatch at one end, possibly a read error. This rearrangement joins TRBV2 to TRBJ2-1; D unclear. In germline, CDR1 is SNHLY, CDR2 FYNNEI. The CDR3 totals 13 residues. The DNA of the CDR3 is TGTGCCGGTCTAGTCAGCTCCTGCGATGAGCGGTTCTTC. Its translation is CAGLVSSCDERFF.